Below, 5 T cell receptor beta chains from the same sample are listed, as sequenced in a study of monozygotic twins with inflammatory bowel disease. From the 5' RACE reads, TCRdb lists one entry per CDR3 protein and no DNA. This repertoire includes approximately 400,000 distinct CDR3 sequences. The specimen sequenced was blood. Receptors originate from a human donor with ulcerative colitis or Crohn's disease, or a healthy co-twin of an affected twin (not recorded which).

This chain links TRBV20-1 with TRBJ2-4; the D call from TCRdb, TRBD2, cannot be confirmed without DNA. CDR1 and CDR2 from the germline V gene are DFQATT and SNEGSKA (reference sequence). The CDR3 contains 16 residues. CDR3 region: CSATLPGTLAKNIQYF.

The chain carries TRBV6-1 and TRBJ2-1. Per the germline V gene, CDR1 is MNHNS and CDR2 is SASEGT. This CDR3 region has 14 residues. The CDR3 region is CASGSGTPYNEQFF.

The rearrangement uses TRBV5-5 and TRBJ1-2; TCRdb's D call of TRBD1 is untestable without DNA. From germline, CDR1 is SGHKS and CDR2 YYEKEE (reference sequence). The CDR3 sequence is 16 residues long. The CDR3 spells CASSLTMWDRGYGYTF.

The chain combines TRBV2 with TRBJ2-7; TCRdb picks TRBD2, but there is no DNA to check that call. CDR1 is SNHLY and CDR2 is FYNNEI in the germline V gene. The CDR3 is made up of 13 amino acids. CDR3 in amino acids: CASSDKGPSEQYF. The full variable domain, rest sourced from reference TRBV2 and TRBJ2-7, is EPEVTQTPSHQVTQMGQEVILRCVPISNHLYFYWYRQILGQKVEFLVSFYNNEISEKSEIFDDQFSVERPDGSNFTLKIRSTKLEDSAMYFCASSDKGPSEQYFGPGTRLTVT.

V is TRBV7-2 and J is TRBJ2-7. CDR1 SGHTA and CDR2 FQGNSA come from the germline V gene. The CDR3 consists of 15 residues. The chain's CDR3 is CASSLVSQVKGEQYF.